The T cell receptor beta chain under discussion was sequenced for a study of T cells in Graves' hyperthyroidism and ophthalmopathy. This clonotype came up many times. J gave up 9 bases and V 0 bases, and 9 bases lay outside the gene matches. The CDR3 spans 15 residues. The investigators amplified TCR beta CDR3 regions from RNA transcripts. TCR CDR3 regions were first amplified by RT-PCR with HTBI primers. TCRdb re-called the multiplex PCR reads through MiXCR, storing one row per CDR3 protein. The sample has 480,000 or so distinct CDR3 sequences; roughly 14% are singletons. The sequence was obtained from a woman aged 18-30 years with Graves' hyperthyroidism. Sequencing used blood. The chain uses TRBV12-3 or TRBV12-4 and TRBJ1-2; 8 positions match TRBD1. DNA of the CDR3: TGTGCCAGCAGTTTAGCCGGGACAGGAAGGAACAGCTACACCTTC. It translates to CASSLAGTGRNSYTF.